The clone carrying this T cell receptor (beta chain) was detected many times. CDR3 length equals 15 residues. Per the germline V gene, CDR1 is SGHRS and CDR2 is YFSETQ. With 4 bases clipped from V and 5 bases from J, the junction kept 9 bases outside the gene matches. Regions amplified from RNA transcripts were the TCR beta CDR3 regions. The study used the HTBI primer set for a first-round RT-PCR of the TCR CDR3. Via MiXCR, TCRdb re-called the multiplex PCR reads, giving one row per CDR3 protein. The top ten hold roughly a tenth of the sample, which has approximately 740,000 distinct CDR3 sequences, less than 15% seen once. These data come from a study of T cells in Graves' hyperthyroidism and ophthalmopathy. Study-level information: Peripheral blood was collected at initial diagnosis, before any treatment.

The J gene is TRBJ2-3, the V gene TRBV5-1; TRBD2 aligns across 8 bases. The TCR originated in a woman younger than 35 with Graves' hyperthyroidism. The sequenced sample was blood. The CDR3 DNA is TGCGCCAGCAGCCCGTCCCCGGGAGGGCTAGATACGCAGTATTTT. Translation: CASSPSPGGLDTQYF.